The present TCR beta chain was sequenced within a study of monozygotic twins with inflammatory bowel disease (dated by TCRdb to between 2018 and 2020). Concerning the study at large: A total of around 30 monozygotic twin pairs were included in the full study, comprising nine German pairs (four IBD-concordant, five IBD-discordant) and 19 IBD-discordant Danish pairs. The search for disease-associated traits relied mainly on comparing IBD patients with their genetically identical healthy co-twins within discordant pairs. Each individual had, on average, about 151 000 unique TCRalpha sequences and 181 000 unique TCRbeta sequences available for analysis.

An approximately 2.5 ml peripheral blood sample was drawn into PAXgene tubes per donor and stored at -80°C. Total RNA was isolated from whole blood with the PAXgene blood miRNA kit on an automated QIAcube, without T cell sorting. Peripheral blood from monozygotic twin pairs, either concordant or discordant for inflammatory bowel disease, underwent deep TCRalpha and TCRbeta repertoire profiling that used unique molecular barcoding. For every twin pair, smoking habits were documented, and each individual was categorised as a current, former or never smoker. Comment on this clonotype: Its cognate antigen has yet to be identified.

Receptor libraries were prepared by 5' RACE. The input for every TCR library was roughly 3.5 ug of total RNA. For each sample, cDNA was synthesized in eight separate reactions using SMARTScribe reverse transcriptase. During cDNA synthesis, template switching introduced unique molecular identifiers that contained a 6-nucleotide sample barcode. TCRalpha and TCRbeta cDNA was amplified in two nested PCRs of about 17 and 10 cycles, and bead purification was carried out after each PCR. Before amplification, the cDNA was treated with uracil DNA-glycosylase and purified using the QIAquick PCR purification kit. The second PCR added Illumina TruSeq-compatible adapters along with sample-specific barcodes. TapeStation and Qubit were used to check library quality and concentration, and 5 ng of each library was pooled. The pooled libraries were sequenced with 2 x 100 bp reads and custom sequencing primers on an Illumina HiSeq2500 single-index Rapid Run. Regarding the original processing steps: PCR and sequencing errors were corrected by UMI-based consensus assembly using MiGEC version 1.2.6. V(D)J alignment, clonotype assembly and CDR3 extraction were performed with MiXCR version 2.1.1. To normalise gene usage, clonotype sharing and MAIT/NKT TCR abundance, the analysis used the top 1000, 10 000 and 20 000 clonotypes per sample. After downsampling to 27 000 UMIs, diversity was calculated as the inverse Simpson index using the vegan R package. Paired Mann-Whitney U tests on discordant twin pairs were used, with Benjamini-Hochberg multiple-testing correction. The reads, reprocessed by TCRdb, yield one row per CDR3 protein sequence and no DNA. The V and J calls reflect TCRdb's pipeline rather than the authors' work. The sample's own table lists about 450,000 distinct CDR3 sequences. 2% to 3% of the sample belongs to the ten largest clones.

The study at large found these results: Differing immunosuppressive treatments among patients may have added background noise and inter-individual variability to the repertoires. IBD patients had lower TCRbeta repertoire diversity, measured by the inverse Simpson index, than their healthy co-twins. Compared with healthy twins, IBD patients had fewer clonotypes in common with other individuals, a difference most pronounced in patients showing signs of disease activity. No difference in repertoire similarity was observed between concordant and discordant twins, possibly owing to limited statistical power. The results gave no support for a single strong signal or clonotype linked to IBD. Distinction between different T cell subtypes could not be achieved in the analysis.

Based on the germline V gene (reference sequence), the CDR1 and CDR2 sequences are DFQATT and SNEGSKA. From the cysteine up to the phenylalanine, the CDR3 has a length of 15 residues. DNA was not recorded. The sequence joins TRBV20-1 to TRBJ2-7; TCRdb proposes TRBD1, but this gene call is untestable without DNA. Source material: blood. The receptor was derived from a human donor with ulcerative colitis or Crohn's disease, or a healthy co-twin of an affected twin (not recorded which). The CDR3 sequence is CSARDKDRLSYEQYF.